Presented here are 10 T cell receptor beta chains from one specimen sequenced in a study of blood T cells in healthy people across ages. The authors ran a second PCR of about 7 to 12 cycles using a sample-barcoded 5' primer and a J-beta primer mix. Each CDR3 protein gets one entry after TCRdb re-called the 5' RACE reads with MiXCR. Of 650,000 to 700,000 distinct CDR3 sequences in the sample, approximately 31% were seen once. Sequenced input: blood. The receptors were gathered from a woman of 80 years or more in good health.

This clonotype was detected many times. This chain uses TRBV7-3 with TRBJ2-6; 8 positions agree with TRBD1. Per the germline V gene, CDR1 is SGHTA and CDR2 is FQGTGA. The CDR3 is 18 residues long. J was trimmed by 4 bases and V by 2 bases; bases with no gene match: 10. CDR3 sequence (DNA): TGTGCCAGCAGCTTACTCCCGGGCAGGGGGCTAGGGGCCAACGTCCTGACTTTC. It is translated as CASSLLPGRGLGANVLTF. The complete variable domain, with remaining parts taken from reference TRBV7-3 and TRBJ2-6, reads GAGVSQTPSNKVTEKGKYVELRCDPISGHTALYWYRQSLGQGPEFLIYFQGTGAADDSGLPNDRFFAVRPEGSVSTLKIQRTERGDSAVYLCASSLLPGRGLGANVLTFGAGSRLTVL.

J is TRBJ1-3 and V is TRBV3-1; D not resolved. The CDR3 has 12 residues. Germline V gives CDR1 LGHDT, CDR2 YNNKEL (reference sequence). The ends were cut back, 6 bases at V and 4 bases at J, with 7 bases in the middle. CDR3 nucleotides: TGTGCCAGCAGTTTTACCGGAAACACCATATATTTT. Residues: CASSFTGNTIYF.

CDR3 residues: CASSQASGAESPYGYTF. The CDR3 DNA reads as TGTGCCAGCAGCCAGGCATCAGGGGCAGAATCTCCATATGGCTACACCTTC. V and J are TRBV4-2 and TRBJ1-2; tentatively, D is TRBD1 (6 bases). V was trimmed by 3 bases and J by 5 bases, leaving 22 bases between them. This CDR3 has 17 amino acids. In germline, CDR1 is LGHNA, CDR2 YNFKEQ.

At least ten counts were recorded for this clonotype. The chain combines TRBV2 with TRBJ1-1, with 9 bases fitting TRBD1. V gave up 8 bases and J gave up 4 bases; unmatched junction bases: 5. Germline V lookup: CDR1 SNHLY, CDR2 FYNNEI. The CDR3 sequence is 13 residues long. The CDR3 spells CASCRTGATEAFF. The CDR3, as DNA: TGTGCCAGCTGTAGGACAGGGGCCACTGAAGCTTTCTTT.

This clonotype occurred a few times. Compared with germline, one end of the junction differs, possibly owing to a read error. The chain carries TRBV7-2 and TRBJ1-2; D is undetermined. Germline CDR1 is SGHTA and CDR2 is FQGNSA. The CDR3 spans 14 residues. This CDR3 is CASSLGSESLGYIF. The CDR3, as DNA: TGTGCCAGCAGCTTGGGTAGCGAATCCCTGGGCTACATCTTC.

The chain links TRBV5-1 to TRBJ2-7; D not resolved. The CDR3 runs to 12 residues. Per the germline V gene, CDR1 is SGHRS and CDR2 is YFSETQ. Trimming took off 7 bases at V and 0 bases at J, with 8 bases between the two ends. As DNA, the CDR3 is TGCGCCAGCGCGGAGAGCTCCTACGAGCAGTACTTC. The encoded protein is CASAESSYEQYF.

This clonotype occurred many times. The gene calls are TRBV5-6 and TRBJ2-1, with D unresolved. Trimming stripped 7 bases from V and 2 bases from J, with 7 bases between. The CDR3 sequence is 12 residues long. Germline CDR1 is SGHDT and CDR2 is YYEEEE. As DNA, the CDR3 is TGTGCCAGCTTCGGCCCCTACAATGAGCAGTTCTTC. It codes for CASFGPYNEQFF.

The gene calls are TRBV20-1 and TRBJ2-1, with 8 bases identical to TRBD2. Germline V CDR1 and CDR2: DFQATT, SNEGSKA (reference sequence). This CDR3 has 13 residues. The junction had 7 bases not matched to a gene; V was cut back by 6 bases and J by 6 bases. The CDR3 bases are TGCAGTGCCACCGGGACTAGTGTCAATGAGCAGTTCTTC. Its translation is CSATGTSVNEQFF.

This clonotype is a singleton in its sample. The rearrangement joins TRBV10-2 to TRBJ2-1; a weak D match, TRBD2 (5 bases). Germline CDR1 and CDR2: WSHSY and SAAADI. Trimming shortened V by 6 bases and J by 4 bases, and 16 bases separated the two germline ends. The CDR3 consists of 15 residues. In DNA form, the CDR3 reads TGCGCCAGCAGCCGGGGTTCGGGCCCTTACAATGAGCAGTTCTTC. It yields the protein CASSRGSGPYNEQFF.

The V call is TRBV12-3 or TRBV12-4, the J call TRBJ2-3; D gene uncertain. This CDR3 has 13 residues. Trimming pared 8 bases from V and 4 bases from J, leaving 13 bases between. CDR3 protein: CASSIILPDTQYF. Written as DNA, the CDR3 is TGTGCCAGCTCCATTATACTCCCAGATACGCAGTATTTT.